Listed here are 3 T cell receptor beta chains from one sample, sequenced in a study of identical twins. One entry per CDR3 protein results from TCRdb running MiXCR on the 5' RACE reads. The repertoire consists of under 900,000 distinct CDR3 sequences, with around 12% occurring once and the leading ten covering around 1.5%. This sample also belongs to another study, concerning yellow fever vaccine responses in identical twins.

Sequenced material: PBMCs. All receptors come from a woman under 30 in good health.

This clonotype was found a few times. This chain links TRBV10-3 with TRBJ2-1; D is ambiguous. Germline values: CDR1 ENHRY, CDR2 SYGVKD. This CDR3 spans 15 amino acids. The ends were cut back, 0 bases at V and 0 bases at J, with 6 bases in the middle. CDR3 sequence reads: CAISESESSYNEQFF. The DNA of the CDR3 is TGTGCCATCAGTGAGTCGGAGTCCTCCTACAATGAGCAGTTCTTC.

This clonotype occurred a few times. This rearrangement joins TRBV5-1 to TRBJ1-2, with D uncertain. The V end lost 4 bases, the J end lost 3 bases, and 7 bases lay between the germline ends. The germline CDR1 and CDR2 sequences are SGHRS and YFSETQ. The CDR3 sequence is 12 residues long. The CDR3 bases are TGCGCCAGCAGCGCCGACTACTATGGCTACACCTTC. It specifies CASSADYYGYTF.

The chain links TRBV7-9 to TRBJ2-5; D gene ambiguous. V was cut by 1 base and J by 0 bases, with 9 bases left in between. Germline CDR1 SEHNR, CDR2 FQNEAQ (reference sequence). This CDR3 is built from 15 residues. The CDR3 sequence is CASSLDLSYQETQYF. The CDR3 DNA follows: TGTGCCAGCAGCTTAGATCTCTCGTACCAAGAGACCCAGTACTTC.